This section outlines one T cell receptor beta chain sequence together with its context. The repertoire was sequenced with immunoSEQ multiplex PCR; TCRdb's copy has only in-frame clones and lacks some. The data hold tens of thousands of clones, with 90% observed a single time. The sample belongs to a study of control samples from healthy donors and cancer patients. This CDR3 is 13 amino acids long. V was pared by 4 bases and J by 7 bases, with 2 bases of the junction left unmatched. Germline-derived CDR1 and CDR2 are SQVTM and ANQGSEA. The chain joins TRBV29-1 to TRBJ2-4; 12 bases align to TRBD1. The sequenced sample was blood. This TCR derives from a woman between 18 and 29 years old in good health. CDR3 protein: CSVGGTGGNIQYF. Written as DNA, the CDR3 is TGCAGCGTTGGTGGGACAGGGGGCAACATTCAGTACTTC. The full variable domain, in which reference TRBV29-1 and TRBJ2-4 provide the parts outside the CDR3, is SAVISQKPSRDICQRGTSLTIQCQVDSQVTMMFWYRQQPGQSLTLIATANQGSEATYESGFVIDKFPISRPNLTFSTLTVSNMSPEDSSIYLCSVGGTGGNIQYFGAGTRLSVL.